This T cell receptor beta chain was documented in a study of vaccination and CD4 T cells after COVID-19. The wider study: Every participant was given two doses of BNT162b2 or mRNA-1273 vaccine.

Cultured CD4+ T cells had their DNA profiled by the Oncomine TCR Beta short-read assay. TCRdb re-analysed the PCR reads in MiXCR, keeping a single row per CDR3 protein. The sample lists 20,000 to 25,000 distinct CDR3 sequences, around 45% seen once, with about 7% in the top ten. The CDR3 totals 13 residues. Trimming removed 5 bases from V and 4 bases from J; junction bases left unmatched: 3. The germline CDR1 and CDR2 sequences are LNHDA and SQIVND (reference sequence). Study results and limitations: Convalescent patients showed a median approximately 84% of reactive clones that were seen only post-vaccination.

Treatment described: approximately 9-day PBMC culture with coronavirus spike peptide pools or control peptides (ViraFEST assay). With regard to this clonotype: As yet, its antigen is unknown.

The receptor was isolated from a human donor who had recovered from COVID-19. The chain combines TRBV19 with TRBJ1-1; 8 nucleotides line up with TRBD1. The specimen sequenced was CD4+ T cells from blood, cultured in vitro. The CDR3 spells CASSAGTGTEAFF. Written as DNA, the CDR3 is TGTGCCAGTAGTGCTGGGACAGGCACTGAAGCTTTCTTT.